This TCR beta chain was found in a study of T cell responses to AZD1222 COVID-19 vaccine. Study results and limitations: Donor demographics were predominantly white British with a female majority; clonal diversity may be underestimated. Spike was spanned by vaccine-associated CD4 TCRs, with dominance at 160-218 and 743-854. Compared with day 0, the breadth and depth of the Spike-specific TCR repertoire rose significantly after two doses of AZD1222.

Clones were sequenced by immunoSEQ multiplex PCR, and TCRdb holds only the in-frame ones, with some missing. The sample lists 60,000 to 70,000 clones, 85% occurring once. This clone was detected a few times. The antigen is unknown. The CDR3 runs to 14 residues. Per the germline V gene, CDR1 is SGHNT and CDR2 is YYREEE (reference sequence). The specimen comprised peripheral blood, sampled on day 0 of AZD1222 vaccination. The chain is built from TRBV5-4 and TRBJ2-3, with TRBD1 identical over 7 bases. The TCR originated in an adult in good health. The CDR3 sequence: CAAAAGTATDTQYF. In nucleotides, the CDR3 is TGTGCGGCAGCTGCTGGGACAGCCACAGATACGCAGTATTTT.